One and the same sample provided the 10 T cell receptor beta chains below, sequenced in a study of shared T cell receptors in the human thymus. Assay: immunoSEQ multiplex PCR; the TCRdb copy retains only in-frame clones and omits some. The sample includes hundreds of thousands of clones, around nine tenths of them seen just once. The same data also went into a second study, on human thymus T cells.

What was sequenced was thymocytes. The receptors were sampled from a boy younger than two with a congenital heart defect.

The chain links TRBV6-5 to TRBJ2-1; possible D gene TRBD1, 5 bases. The germline V and J ends were trimmed by 6 bases and 6 bases, with 15 bases remaining between them. The CDR3 spans 14 residues. Germline-derived CDR1 and CDR2 are MNHEY and SVGAGI. As DNA, the CDR3 is TGTGCCAGCAGCCCCCGGCGACAGTGCAATGAGCAGTTCTTC. It codes for CASSPRRQCNEQFF.

The chain is built from TRBV2 and TRBJ1-1, with a tentative D call TRBD1 (5 bases). V lost 2 bases and J lost 4, with 8 bases in between. The CDR3 consists of 13 residues. From germline, CDR1 is SNHLY and CDR2 FYNNEI. As DNA, the CDR3 is TGTGCCAGCAGTGAACAGGGTACCACTGAAGCTTTCTTT. It encodes CASSEQGTTEAFF.

The chain is built from TRBV7-2 and TRBJ2-5; 9 nucleotides line up with TRBD2. The CDR3 spans 16 residues. Germline V gene sequence: CDR1 SGHTA, CDR2 FQGNSA. Trimming at V came to 5 bases and at J to 5 bases, leaving 12 bases not matched to a gene. CDR3 sequence: CASSEPVAGVGETQYF. DNA for the CDR3: TGTGCCAGCAGCGAGCCGGTAGCGGGAGTAGGGGAGACCCAGTACTTC.

This clone was found once. The chain recombines TRBV6-5 with TRBJ2-5; D unresolved. The CDR3 sequence is 12 residues long. Germline CDR1 is MNHEY and CDR2 is SVGAGI. The ends were cut back, 3 bases at V and 5 bases at J, with 7 bases in the middle. The CDR3 sequence: CASSYNGETQYF. The CDR3 bases are TGTGCCAGCAGTTATAACGGGGAGACCCAGTACTTC.

V usage is TRBV2 and J usage is TRBJ2-1, with 11 bases aligning to TRBD2. Germline CDR1 reads SNHLY; CDR2 reads FYNNEI. There are 17 residues in the CDR3. Unmatched junction bases numbered 18, after V lost 7 bases and J lost 10 bases. CDR3 DNA sequence: TGTGCCAGCAACGGGGGAAAGACTAGCGGGAAACCAGGGGAGCAGTTCTTC. This sequence encodes CASNGGKTSGKPGEQFF.

This clone has more than one count but fewer than ten. The gene calls are TRBV19 and TRBJ2-7; 13 nucleotides line up with TRBD2. Germline CDR1 is LNHDA and CDR2 is SQIVND (reference sequence). Losses at the gene ends were 5 bases for V and 2 bases for J; bases not matched to a gene: 3. The CDR3 is 15 residues long. The CDR3: CASSDGTSGTYEQYF. The CDR3 DNA reads as TGTGCCAGTAGTGACGGGACTAGCGGGACCTACGAGCAGTACTTC.

The CDR3 sequence: CASSWGGVGLAGVGSKNIQYF. DNA of the CDR3: TGCGCCAGCAGCTGGGGCGGGGTCGGACTAGCGGGAGTAGGGTCCAAAAACATTCAGTACTTC. This sequence joins TRBV5-1 and TRBJ2-4; 13 bases are a match to TRBD2. The V segment lost 3 bases and the J segment 2 bases; nucleotides outside the gene matches: 17. The CDR3 has 21 amino acids. Germline V CDR1 and CDR2: SGHRS, YFSETQ.

The CDR3 DNA sequence: TGTGCTAGTGGTTCATCCGGGACTAGCGGACAGAATGAGCAGTTCTTC. As protein: CASGSSGTSGQNEQFF. The genes are TRBV12-5 and TRBJ2-1, with TRBD2 matching 11 bases. The ends lost 4 bases at V and 7 bases at J; junction bases unmatched: 9. CDR3 size: 16 residues. Germline CDR1 LGHNT, CDR2 FRNRAP.

V usage is TRBV7-9 and J usage is TRBJ2-7; 7 nucleotides align to TRBD2. The CDR3 has 14 residues. CDR1 and CDR2 from the germline V gene are SEHNR and FQNEAQ (reference sequence). V lost 5 bases, J lost 4 bases, and 8 bases stayed unmatched. In DNA form, the CDR3 reads TGTGCCAGCAGCGTGGGGGAGGGCGGGTACGAGCAGTACTTC. Translation: CASSVGEGGYEQYF.

The chain carries TRBV28 and TRBJ2-3; no firm D call. The V end was cut by 9 bases, the J end by 2 bases, with 6 bases between. The germline V gene has CDR1 MDHEN and CDR2 SYDVKM. This CDR3 has 11 residues. The CDR3 DNA follows: TGTGCCAGTTCTTACACAGATACGCAGTATTTT. As protein: CASSYTDTQYF.